The clone carrying this TCR beta chain has only a few counts. Its specificity is not known. The source of the sample is a study of response to subunit inactivated influenza vaccine. Findings and caveats of the study: Seasonal influenza vaccination, on each occasion, was suggested by the authors to recruit few new T cells.

MiXCR was run by TCRdb on the RT-PCR reads, yielding one entry per CDR3 protein. The sample includes 500,000 or so distinct CDR3 sequences, about 17% of them seen just once. There are 15 residues in the CDR3. In germline, CDR1 is SGHDT, CDR2 YYEEEE. V was pared by 0 bases and J by 3 bases, with 10 bases between. The chain carries TRBV5-6 and TRBJ1-5, with no clear D. The sample was CD4+ T cells sorted from PBMCs, taken around 2 years after vaccination. The TCR originated in a man between 50 and 69 years old who received an inactivated influenza vaccine. CDR3 amino acids: CASSLAGRTNQPQHF. In nucleotides, the CDR3 is TGTGCCAGCAGCTTGGCGGGCAGGACCAATCAGCCCCAGCATTTT.